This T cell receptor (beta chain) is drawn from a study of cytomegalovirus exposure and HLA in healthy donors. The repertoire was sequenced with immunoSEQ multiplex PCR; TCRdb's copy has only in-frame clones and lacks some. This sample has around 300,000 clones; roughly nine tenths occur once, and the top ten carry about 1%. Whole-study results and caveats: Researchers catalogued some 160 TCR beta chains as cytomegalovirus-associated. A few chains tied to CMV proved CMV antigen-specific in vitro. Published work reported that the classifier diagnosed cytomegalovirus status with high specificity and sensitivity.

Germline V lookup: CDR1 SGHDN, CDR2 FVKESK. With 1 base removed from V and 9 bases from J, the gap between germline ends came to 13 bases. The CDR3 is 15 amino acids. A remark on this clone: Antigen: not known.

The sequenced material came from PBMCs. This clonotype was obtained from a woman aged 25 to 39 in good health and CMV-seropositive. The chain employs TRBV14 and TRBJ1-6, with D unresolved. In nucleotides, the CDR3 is TGTGCCAGCAGCCAAGCTAATGGGCTCGTTTCACCCCTCCACTTT. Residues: CASSQANGLVSPLHF.